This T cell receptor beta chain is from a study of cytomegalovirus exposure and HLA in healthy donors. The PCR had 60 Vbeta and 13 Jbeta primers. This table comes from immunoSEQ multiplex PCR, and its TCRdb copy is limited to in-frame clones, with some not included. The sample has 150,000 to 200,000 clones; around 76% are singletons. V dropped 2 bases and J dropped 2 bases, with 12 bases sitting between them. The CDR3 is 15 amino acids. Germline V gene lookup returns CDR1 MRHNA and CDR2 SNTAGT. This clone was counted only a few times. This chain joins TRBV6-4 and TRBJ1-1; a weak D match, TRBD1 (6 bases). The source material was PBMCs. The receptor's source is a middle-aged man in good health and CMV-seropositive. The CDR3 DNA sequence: TGTGCCAGCAGTGACGGGTCGGGGGGCAACACTGAAGCTTTCTTT. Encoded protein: CASSDGSGGNTEAFF.